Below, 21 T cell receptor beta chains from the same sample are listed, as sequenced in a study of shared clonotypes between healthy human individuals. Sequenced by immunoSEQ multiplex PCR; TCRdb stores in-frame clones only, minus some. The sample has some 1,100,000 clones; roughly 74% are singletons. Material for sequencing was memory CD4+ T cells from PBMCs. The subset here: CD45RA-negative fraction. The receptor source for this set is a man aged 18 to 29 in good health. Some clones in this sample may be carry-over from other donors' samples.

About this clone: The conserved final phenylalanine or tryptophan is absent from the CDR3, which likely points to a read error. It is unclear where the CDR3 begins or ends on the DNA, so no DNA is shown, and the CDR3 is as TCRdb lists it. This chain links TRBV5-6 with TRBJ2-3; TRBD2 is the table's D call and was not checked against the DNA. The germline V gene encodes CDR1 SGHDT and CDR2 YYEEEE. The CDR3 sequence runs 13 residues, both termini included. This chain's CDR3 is CASSLGGTSEGPL.

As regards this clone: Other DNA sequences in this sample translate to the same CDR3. The CDR3, as DNA: TGTGCCAGCAGTTTAAACGGCTATGGCTACACCTTC. Translation gives CASSLNGYGYTF. This sequence joins TRBV28 and TRBJ1-2; D not resolved. Trimming left V 2 bases short and J 4 bases short, with 5 bases between. The CDR3 length is 12 residues. Looked up from germline, CDR1 is MDHEN and CDR2 is SYDVKM.

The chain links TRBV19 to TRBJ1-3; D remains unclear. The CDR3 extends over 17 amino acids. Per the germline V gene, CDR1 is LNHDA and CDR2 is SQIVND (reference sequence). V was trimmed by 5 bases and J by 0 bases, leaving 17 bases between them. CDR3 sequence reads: CASSHLRPGSSGNTIYF. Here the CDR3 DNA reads TGTGCCAGTAGTCATTTGAGACCGGGGAGCTCTGGAAACACCATATATTTT. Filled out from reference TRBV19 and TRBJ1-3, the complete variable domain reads DGGITQSPKYLFRKEGQNVTLSCEQNLNHDAMYWYRQDPGQGLRLIYYSQIVNDFQKGDIAEGYSVSREKKESFPLTVTSAQKNPTAFYLCASSHLRPGSSGNTIYFGEGSWLTVV.

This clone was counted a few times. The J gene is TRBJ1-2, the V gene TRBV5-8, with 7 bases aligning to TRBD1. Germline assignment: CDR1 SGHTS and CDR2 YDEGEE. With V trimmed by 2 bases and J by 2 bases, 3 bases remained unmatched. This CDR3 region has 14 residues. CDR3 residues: CASSLGTDNYGYTF. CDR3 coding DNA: TGTGCCAGCAGCTTAGGGACAGACAACTATGGCTACACCTTC.

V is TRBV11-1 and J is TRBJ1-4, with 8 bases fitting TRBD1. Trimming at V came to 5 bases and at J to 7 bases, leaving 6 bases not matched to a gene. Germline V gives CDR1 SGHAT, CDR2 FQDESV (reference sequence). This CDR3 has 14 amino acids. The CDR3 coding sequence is TGTGCCAGCAGCCTCGGACAGGGTGGTGAAAAACTGTTTTTT. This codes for CASSLGQGGEKLFF.

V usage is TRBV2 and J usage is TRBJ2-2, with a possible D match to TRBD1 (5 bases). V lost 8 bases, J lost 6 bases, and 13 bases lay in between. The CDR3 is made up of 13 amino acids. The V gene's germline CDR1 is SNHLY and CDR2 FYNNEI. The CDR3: CASGARVAGELFF. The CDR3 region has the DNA TGTGCCAGCGGGGCCCGGGTGGCCGGGGAGCTGTTTTTT.

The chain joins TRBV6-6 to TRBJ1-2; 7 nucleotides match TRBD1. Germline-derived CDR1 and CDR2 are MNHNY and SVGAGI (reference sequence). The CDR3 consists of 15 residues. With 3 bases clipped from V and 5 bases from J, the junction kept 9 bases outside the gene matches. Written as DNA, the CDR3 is TGTGCCAGCAGTTATCGTCAGACAGGGTATTATGGCTACACCTTC. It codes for CASSYRQTGYYGYTF.

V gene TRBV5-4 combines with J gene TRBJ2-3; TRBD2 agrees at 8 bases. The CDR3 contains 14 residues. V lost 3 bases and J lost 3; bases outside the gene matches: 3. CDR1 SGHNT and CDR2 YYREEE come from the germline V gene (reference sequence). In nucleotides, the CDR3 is TGTGCCAGCAGCTCTAAGCGGGAGACAGATACGCAGTATTTT. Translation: CASSSKRETDTQYF.

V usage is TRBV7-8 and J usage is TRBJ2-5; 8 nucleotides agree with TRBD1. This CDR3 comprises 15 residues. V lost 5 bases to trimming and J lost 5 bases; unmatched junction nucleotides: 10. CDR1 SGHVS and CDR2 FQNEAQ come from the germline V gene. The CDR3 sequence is CASSHGQGRIETQYF. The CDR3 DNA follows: TGTGCCAGCAGCCACGGACAGGGTCGAATCGAGACCCAGTACTTC.

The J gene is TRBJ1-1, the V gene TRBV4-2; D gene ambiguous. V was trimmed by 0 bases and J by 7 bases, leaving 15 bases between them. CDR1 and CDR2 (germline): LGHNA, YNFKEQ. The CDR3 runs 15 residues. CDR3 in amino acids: CASSQDQWRLGEAFF. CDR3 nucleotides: TGTGCCAGCAGCCAAGATCAATGGAGGCTGGGTGAAGCTTTCTTT.

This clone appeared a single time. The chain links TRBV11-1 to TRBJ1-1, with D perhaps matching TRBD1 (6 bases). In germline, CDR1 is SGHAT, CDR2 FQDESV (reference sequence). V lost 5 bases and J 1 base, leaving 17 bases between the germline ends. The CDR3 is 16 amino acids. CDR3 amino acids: CASSPLGTGKNTEAFF. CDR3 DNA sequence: TGTGCCAGCAGCCCCCTAGGTACAGGGAAGAACACTGAAGCTTTCTTT.

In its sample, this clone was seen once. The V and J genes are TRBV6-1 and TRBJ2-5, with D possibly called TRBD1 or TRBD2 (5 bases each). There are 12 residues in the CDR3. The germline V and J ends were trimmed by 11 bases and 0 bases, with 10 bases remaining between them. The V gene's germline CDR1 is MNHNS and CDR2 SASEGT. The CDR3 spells CAEPGHQETQYF. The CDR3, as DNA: TGTGCCGAGCCGGGACACCAAGAGACCCAGTACTTC.

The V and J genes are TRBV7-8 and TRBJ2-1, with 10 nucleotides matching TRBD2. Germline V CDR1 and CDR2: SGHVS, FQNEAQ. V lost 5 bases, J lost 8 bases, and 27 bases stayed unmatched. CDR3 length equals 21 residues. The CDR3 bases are TGTGCCAGCAGCCCAGTAGTACTAGCGGGACCCTCCGTTCCTCGTGGCCATGAGCAGTTCTTC. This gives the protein CASSPVVLAGPSVPRGHEQFF.

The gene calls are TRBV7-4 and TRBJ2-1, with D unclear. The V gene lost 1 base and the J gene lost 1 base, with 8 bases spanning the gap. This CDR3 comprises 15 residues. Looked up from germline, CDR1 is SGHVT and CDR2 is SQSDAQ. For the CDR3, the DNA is TGTGCCAGCAGCTTAGTTGCCGGATCCTACAATGAGCAGTTCTTC. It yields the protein CASSLVAGSYNEQFF.

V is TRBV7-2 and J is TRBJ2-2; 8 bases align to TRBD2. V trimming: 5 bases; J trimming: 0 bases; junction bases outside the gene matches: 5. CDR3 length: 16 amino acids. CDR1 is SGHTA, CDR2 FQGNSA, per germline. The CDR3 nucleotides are TGTGCCAGCAGCCCCCGACTAGCGACGAACACCGGGGAGCTGTTTTTT. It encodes CASSPRLATNTGELFF.

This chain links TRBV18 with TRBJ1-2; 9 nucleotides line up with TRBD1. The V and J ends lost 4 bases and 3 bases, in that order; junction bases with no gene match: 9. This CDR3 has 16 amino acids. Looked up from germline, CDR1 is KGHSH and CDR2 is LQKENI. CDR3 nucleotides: TGTGCCAGCTCACAAAAGGGACAGGGAAAGGACTATGGCTACACCTTC. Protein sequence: CASSQKGQGKDYGYTF. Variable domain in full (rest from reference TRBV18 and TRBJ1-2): NAGVMQNPRHLVRRRGQEARLRCSPMKGHSHVYWYRQLPEEGLKFMVYLQKENIIDESGMPKERFSAEFPKEGPSILRIQQVVRGDSAAYFCASSQKGQGKDYGYTFGSGTRLTVV.

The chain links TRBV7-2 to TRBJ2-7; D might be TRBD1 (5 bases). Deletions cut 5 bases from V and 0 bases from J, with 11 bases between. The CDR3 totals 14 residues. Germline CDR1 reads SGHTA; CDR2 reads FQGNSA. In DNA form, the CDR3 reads TGTGCCAGCAGCAGTAGGGGAAGCTCCTACGAGCAGTACTTC. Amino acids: CASSSRGSSYEQYF.

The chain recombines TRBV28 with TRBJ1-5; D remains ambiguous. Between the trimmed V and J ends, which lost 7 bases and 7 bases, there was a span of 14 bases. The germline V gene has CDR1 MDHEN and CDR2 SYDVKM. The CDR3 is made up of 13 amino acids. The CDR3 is CASTGTPEQPQHF. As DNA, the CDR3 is TGTGCCAGCACTGGCACTCCGGAGCAGCCCCAGCATTTT.

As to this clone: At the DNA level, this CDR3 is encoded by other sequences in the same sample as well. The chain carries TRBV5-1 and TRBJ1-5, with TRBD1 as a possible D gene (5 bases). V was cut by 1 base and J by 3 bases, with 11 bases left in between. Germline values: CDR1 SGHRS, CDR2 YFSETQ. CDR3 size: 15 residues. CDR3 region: CASSLQGLSNQPQHF. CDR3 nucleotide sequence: TGCGCCAGCAGCTTGCAGGGCTTATCCAATCAGCCCCAGCATTTT.

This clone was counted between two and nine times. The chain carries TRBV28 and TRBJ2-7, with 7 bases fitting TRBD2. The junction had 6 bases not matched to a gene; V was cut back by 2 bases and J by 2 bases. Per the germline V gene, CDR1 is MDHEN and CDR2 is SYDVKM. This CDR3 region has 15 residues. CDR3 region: CASSLEAAGAYEQYF. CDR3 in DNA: TGTGCCAGCAGTTTAGAGGCGGCGGGGGCCTACGAGCAGTACTTC.

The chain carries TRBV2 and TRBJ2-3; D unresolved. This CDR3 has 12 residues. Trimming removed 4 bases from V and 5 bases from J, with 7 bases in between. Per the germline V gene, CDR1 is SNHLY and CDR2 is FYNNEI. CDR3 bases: TGTGCCAGCAGTGCACAGCAAGATACGCAGTATTTT. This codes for CASSAQQDTQYF.